Listed here are 16 T cell receptor beta chains from one sample, sequenced in a study of T cell clonotyping in hematopoietic cell transplantation. Method: immunoSEQ multiplex PCR; TCRdb's copy keeps in-frame clones and lacks some. The table shows approximately 41,000 clones, with around 84% occurring only once. As for time point: recipient sample about 28 days before transplant, after cytoreduction. The sequencing used peripheral blood mononuclear cells, collected before stem cell transplant. Receptor source: a man aged 55 to 70 with acute myeloid leukemia. Some clones in this sample may be carry-over from other donors' samples.

Here the CDR3 reads CASSERNTIYF. In nucleotides, the CDR3 is TGTGCCAGCAGCGAGCGAAACACCATATATTTT. The chain has TRBV7-2 and TRBJ1-3; the D is unclear. V was pared by 5 bases and J by 5 bases, with 4 bases between. This CDR3 contains 11 residues. Germline lookup yields CDR1 SGHTA and CDR2 FQGNSA.

The chain has TRBV27 and TRBJ1-2, with D possibly matching TRBD1 (5 bases). This CDR3 has 15 residues. Germline V gene sequence: CDR1 MNHEY, CDR2 SMNVEV (reference sequence). V was trimmed by 3 bases and J by 1 base, leaving 12 bases between them. The CDR3 DNA is TGTGCCAGCAGTTTCATGGGGGGATTTAACTATGGCTACACCTTC. Amino acids: CASSFMGGFNYGYTF.

This clone was seen once. The chain employs TRBV28 and TRBJ1-2; D is undetermined. Looked up from germline, CDR1 is MDHEN and CDR2 is SYDVKM. Trimming took 2 bases from V and 4 from J, leaving 11 bases between them. This CDR3 is 14 amino acids long. The CDR3 is CASSLPPVPYGYTF. Written as DNA, the CDR3 is TGTGCCAGCAGTTTACCCCCAGTCCCCTATGGCTACACCTTC.

The rearrangement uses TRBV6-6 and TRBJ2-2, with D tentatively TRBD2 (7 bases). V was pared by 6 bases and J by 3 bases, with 14 bases between. Germline CDR1 and CDR2: MNHNY and SVGAGI (reference sequence). This CDR3 contains 15 residues. The CDR3 coding sequence is TGTGCCAGCAGCCTCACAGGGAGGGACACCGGGGAGCTGTTTTTT. Protein: CASSLTGRDTGELFF.

DNA for the CDR3: TGTGCCAGCAGCCAAGTTGACAGGATCTATGGCTACACCTTC. Translation: CASSQVDRIYGYTF. This sequence joins TRBV4-2 and TRBJ1-2; possible D gene TRBD1, 6 bases. There are 14 residues in the CDR3. Germline loops: CDR1 LGHNA, CDR2 YNFKEQ. Trimming stripped 1 base from V and 4 bases from J, with 10 bases between.

The sample holds one count of this clone. The chain employs TRBV9 and TRBJ1-3; a possible D gene is TRBD1 (6 bases). The CDR3 is made up of 15 amino acids. Germline assignment: CDR1 SGDLS and CDR2 YYNGEE. The V and J ends lost 3 bases and 8 bases respectively, with 18 bases between them. CDR3 sequence (DNA): TGTGCCAGCAGCGCCAATTCGGAACAGGGCGACACCATATATTTT. It codes for CASSANSEQGDTIYF.

The rearrangement uses TRBV6-7 and TRBJ1-2; a weak D match, TRBD1 (6 bases). TRBV6-7 counts as an open reading frame of uncertain function. The CDR3 has 15 residues. V dropped 2 bases and J dropped 7 bases, with 17 bases sitting between them. The CDR3 DNA reads as TGTGCCAGCAGTTACGGGAACAGGGTAGGGAGTGGCTACACCTTC. It encodes CASSYGNRVGSGYTF.

The chain carries TRBV19 and TRBJ2-7; D is possibly TRBD1 (6 bases). Germline loops: CDR1 LNHDA, CDR2 SQIVND (reference sequence). V was shortened by 4 bases and J by 1 base, with 8 bases between the two germline ends. The CDR3 runs 13 residues. The DNA for the CDR3 is TGTGCCAGTAGTAACAGGGTGTCCTACGAGCAGTACTTC. Its translation: CASSNRVSYEQYF.

The CDR3 coding sequence is TGTGCCAGTAGCCTGACAGCGGCTAACTATGGCTACACCTTC. It translates to CASSLTAANYGYTF. This chain connects TRBV19 to TRBJ1-2; the D gene is possibly TRBD1 (5 bases). V gave up 6 bases and J gave up 0 bases, with 11 bases separating them. The CDR3 sequence is 14 residues long. Germline CDR1 reads LNHDA; CDR2 reads SQIVND (reference sequence).

The V call is TRBV6-5, the J call TRBJ2-1, with D unresolved. Trimming stripped 11 bases from V and 9 bases from J, with 17 bases between. The CDR3 has 12 residues. Germline V gives CDR1 MNHEY, CDR2 SVGAGI. The CDR3 here is CAVREALGEQFF. CDR3 bases: TGTGCCGTGCGAGAGGCCTTAGGTGAGCAGTTCTTC.

The V and J genes are TRBV11-2 and TRBJ2-3; D is perhaps TRBD1 or TRBD2 (5 bases each). This CDR3 has 16 amino acids. V was pared by 5 bases and J by 5 bases, with 20 bases between. Germline loops: CDR1 SGHAT, CDR2 FQNNGV. CDR3 DNA sequence: TGTGCCAGCAGCCCGGGACCACCGATAGCATTAGATACGCAGTATTTT. Translated: CASSPGPPIALDTQYF.

The chain uses TRBV6-1 and TRBJ1-1; 7 nucleotides agree with TRBD1. CDR1 is MNHNS and CDR2 is SASEGT in the germline V gene. V lost 6 bases and J lost 1; bases outside the gene matches: 5. The CDR3 totals 14 residues. The CDR3 DNA is TGTGCCAGCAGAGGCCGGGACAGGAACACTGAAGCTTTCTTT. Protein: CASRGRDRNTEAFF.

The chain links TRBV7-2 to TRBJ1-5; no clear D gene. Trimming left V 1 base short and J 1 base short, with 8 bases between. The CDR3 extends over 15 amino acids. CDR1 is SGHTA and CDR2 is FQGNSA in the germline V gene. The CDR3 spells CASSLGFPSNQPQHF. The CDR3 DNA reads as TGTGCCAGCAGCTTAGGTTTCCCCAGCAATCAGCCCCAGCATTTT.

The V gene is TRBV5-8, the J gene TRBJ1-3; D unresolved. V dropped 2 bases and J dropped 0 bases, with 15 bases sitting between them. The CDR3 runs to 17 residues. Germline V gene data show CDR1 as SGHTS and CDR2 as YDEGEE. The CDR3 loop is CASSFTATRISGNTIYF. In DNA form, the CDR3 reads TGTGCCAGCAGCTTTACAGCAACAAGGATCTCTGGAAACACCATATATTTT. Variable domain in full (rest from reference TRBV5-8 and TRBJ1-3): EAGVTQSPTHLIKTRGQQATLRCSPISGHTSVYWYQQALGLGLQFLLWYDEGEERNRGNFPPRFSGRQFPNYSSELNVNALELEDSALYLCASSFTATRISGNTIYFGEGSWLTVV.

The chain uses TRBV7-6 and TRBJ2-5; D unclear. This CDR3 spans 13 amino acids. CDR1 is SGHVS, CDR2 FNYEAQ, per germline. The V gene lost 3 bases and the J gene lost 1 base, with 6 bases spanning the gap. CDR3: CASSFSGQETQYF. The DNA of the CDR3 is TGTGCCAGCAGCTTTTCGGGCCAAGAGACCCAGTACTTC.

This chain connects TRBV7-2 to TRBJ1-6, with TRBD1 matching 8 bases. Trimming cost V 1 base and J 8 bases; bases outside gene matches: 4. The CDR3 has 15 residues. Germline loops: CDR1 SGHTA, CDR2 FQGNSA. The CDR3 DNA reads TGTGCCAGCAGCTTAGGACAGGGGTTTTATTCACCCCTCCACTTT. Amino acid sequence: CASSLGQGFYSPLHF.